This TCR beta chain comes out of a study of T cells in localized non-small cell lung cancer (dated by TCRdb to about 2020). Notes on the research overall: T cell repertoires of approximately 250 early-stage NSCLC patients were analyzed, with tumors being compared against uninvolved tumor-adjacent lungs. Of the NSCLC patients, about 130 were male and 107 were female, and the mean age was approximately 64 years. The cohort was made up of a few hundred treatment-naive NSCLC patients whose localized lung tumors had been resected. General conclusions and limits of the study: Higher blood T cell density associated with longer overall survival, while higher adjacent-lung clonality associated with shorter survival. Uninvolved tumor-adjacent lung showed the highest T cell clonality, higher than tumor, which suggests more focused antigenic responses in the uninvolved tumor-adjacent lung. Because multi-region sequencing of the tumors was not done, intratumor heterogeneity could not be ruled out. Because the study design was exploratory, TCR variables were selected using unadjusted p-values without false-discovery rate correction. A median of around 50 of the top 100 tumor clones turned up in the paired uninvolved adjacent lung, and 25 to 35 of those clones also ranked among the top 100 of that same adjacent lung.

At diagnosis, peripheral blood, uninvolved tumor-adjacent lung and tumor were collected and stored as a combination of fresh-frozen and FFPE material. For TCR repertoire profiling, blood samples were analyzed as peripheral blood mononuclear cells. The CDR3 has 16 amino acids, counting the end cysteine and phenylalanine. The entry retains the CDR3 DNA only, 48 bases that are in frame from base 1. The germline V gene supplies CDR1 SNHLY and CDR2 FYNNEI. The V end gives up 4 bases and the J end 2 bases, leaving 5 bases in the junction not matched to a gene. The immunoSEQ Assay was used to sequence TCR beta CDR3 regions from DNA. The study's own analysis went as follows. To compute T cell density, TCR beta template counts were normalized to usable DNA, which was estimated by amplifying housekeeping genes. The preseqR package was used to estimate richness by extrapolating to 400,000 templates for PBMC samples and to 120,000 templates for tissue samples. Clonality was defined by subtracting Pielou's evenness from one. Tissue-enriched TCRs were identified by differential abundance testing using productive amino-acid clonotypes, minimum total count 5 and alpha 0.1. Repertoire overlap between compartments was quantified with the Jaccard Index and Morisita Overlap Index. GLIPH clustered TCR beta CDR3s with public tetramer-defined viral CDR3s; viral motifs required at least three viral sequences plus V-gene enrichment. Drawn from immuneACCESS, this table holds only the in-frame rearrangements with V and J called that TCRdb kept. Clones are partly lost; checked studies trace under half to an unresolved V gene and leave the rest unexplained. That table supplies the V and J calls and clone size; D and trimming were determined from the DNA. The sample table records 78,000 or so clones; almost 85% of these occur just once. Of the sample, under 3.5% falls within the top ten clones.

A note on this clone: No cognate antigen has been identified for it. Per-nucleotide qualities are absent, and no much larger clonotype sits a single base away.

The chain is made from TRBV2 and TRBJ2-3; TRBD2 aligns with 11 central bases. This clonotype originated in a man aged 35 to 69 with stage I lung adenocarcinoma. Sequencing used peripheral blood, obtained before any cancer treatment. CDR3 protein: CASSVGTSGITDTQYF. The DNA sequence is TGTGCCAGCAGTGTTGGGACTAGCGGAATCACAGATACGCAGTATTTT.